The 21 T cell receptor beta chains in this list originate from one sample, sequenced in a study of CD8 T cells in ankylosing spondylitis. Using its own MiXCR run on the 5' RACE reads, TCRdb lists one record per CDR3 protein. The sample holds about 340,000 distinct CDR3 sequences, 20% to 25% seen once. Sequenced material: blood, either unsorted or a sorted T cell fraction (not recorded which). Source of these receptors: a male donor with ankylosing spondylitis or in good health (not recorded which).

V and J are TRBV12-3 or TRBV12-4 and TRBJ2-7; D might be TRBD1 (6 bases). V shed 4 bases and J shed 6 bases, with 13 bases lying between them. This CDR3 comprises 13 residues. The CDR3 DNA follows: TGTGCCAGCAGTTCTTTGCCAGGGGTCGAGCAGTACTTC. It yields the protein CASSSLPGVEQYF.

The chain combines TRBV3-1 with TRBJ1-3; no clear D. V was trimmed by 1 base and J by 0 bases, leaving 4 bases between them. CDR3 length: 14 amino acids. In germline, CDR1 is LGHDT, CDR2 YNNKEL (reference sequence). The DNA of the CDR3 is TGTGCCAGCAGCCAAGGAGGCTCTGGAAACACCATATATTTT. Translated, it gives CASSQGGSGNTIYF. Complete variable domain (other parts from reference TRBV3-1 and TRBJ1-3): DTAVSQTPKYLVTQMGNDKSIKCEQNLGHDTMYWYKQDSKKFLKIMFSYNNKELIINETVPNRFSPKSPDKAHLNLHINSLELGDSAVYFCASSQGGSGNTIYFGEGSWLTVV.

This chain uses TRBV29-1 with TRBJ2-2; TRBD1 agrees at 12 bases. The germline gives CDR1 SQVTM, CDR2 ANQGSEA. V was clipped by 3 bases and J by 2 bases; unmatched bases: 1. The CDR3 loop spans 15 amino acids. CDR3 loop: CSVEGQGANTGELFF. The CDR3, as DNA: TGCAGCGTTGAGGGACAGGGGGCTAACACCGGGGAGCTGTTTTTT.

This chain connects TRBV3-1 to TRBJ2-1, with D possibly being TRBD1 (6 bases). The CDR3 runs 16 residues. Germline-derived CDR1 and CDR2 are LGHDT and YNNKEL (reference sequence). V lost 4 bases to trimming and J lost 4 bases, with 17 bases between them. The CDR3 DNA reads TGTGCCAGCAGCCCCCCTACCGGACAGCTATACAATGAGCAGTTCTTC. The encoded protein is CASSPPTGQLYNEQFF.

The CDR3 reads CASSLDRPYEQYF. The CDR3 DNA is TGTGCCAGCAGTTTAGATCGCCCCTACGAGCAGTACTTC. This chain uses TRBV12-3 or TRBV12-4 with TRBJ2-7; no clear D. The length of the CDR3 is 13 residues. V was clipped by 1 base and J by 2 bases, with 6 bases between them.

This chain connects TRBV20-1 to TRBJ2-6; the D gene could be TRBD1 or TRBD2 (5 bases each). V was clipped by 5 bases and J by 3 bases, with 8 bases between them. Germline CDR1 is DFQATT and CDR2 is SNEGSKA (reference sequence). The CDR3 has 13 residues. The CDR3, as DNA: TGCAGTGCTGAGGGGTATGGGGCCAACGTCCTGACTTTC. This codes for CSAEGYGANVLTF.

This clonotype was counted a few times. The chain uses TRBV12-3 or TRBV12-4 and TRBJ1-1; weak D call: TRBD1 (6 bases). There are 13 residues in the CDR3. The V end was cut by 3 bases, the J end by 6 bases, with 11 bases between. The CDR3 spells CASSFGGAAEAFF. The CDR3 region has the DNA TGTGCCAGCAGTTTTGGGGGGGCGGCTGAAGCTTTCTTT.

This clonotype was found a few times. The genes are TRBV7-8 and TRBJ1-5; D ambiguous. The CDR3 is 16 residues long. The germline V gene has CDR1 SGHVS and CDR2 FQNEAQ. The V end lost 5 bases, the J end lost 1 base, and 15 bases lay between the germline ends. In nucleotides, the CDR3 is TGTGCCAGCAGCAACATCTGGACGGAAAGCAATCAGCCCCAGCATTTT. Its translation: CASSNIWTESNQPQHF.

V usage is TRBV2 and J usage is TRBJ2-5; 8 bases are a match to TRBD2. From germline, CDR1 is SNHLY and CDR2 FYNNEI. The CDR3 extends over 18 amino acids. Losses at the gene ends were 8 bases for V and 1 base for J; bases not matched to a gene: 18. The DNA of the CDR3 is TGTGCCAGCGAGGGAGGAGGGAGTCGACTAGCGCCCCAAGAGACCCAGTACTTC. Protein product: CASEGGGSRLAPQETQYF.

The gene calls are TRBV10-3 and TRBJ2-1; D not resolved. V was shortened by 3 bases and J by 5 bases, with 17 bases between the two germline ends. CDR3 length: 16 amino acids. The V gene's germline CDR1 is ENHRY and CDR2 SYGVKD. The chain's CDR3 is CAISDGVGPVDNEQFF. As DNA, the CDR3 is TGTGCCATCAGTGATGGAGTCGGGCCCGTGGACAATGAGCAGTTCTTC.

V and J are TRBV20-1 and TRBJ2-5; the D is unclear. Trimming left V 3 bases short and J 5 bases short, with 16 bases between. The CDR3 consists of 14 residues. The germline V gene has CDR1 DFQATT and CDR2 SNEGSKA (reference sequence). CDR3 sequence: CSASIVGGMETQYF. DNA for the CDR3: TGCAGTGCTAGTATAGTCGGTGGGATGGAGACCCAGTACTTC.

The rearrangement joins TRBV29-1 to TRBJ1-1, with D unclear. CDR1 SQVTM and CDR2 ANQGSEA come from the germline V gene. This CDR3 is built from 13 residues. Trimming shortened V by 0 bases and J by 6 bases, and 11 bases separated the two germline ends. CDR3: CSVEDGQEAEAFF. The CDR3 DNA sequence: TGCAGCGTTGAAGATGGGCAGGAGGCTGAAGCTTTCTTT.

The V gene is TRBV11-2, the J gene TRBJ2-7, with 9 bases identical to TRBD2. CDR3 length: 15 amino acids. Unmatched junction bases numbered 6, after V lost 3 bases and J lost 3 bases. CDR1 and CDR2 (germline): SGHAT, FQNNGV. The CDR3 sequence is CASSFGGGGSYEQYF. The CDR3 coding sequence is TGTGCCAGCAGCTTCGGCGGGGGGGGAAGCTACGAGCAGTACTTC.

This chain uses TRBV29-1 with TRBJ2-3, with D tentatively TRBD2 (5 bases). CDR3 length equals 11 residues. CDR1 and CDR2 from the germline V gene are SQVTM and ANQGSEA. Trimming pared 7 bases from V and 6 bases from J, leaving 11 bases between. The CDR3: CSGRTGDTQYF. The CDR3 DNA is TGCAGCGGACGGACTGGGGATACGCAGTATTTT.

This clonotype has more than one count but fewer than ten. The chain links TRBV12-3 or TRBV12-4 to TRBJ2-2; D is ambiguous. This CDR3 is 13 amino acids long. V was trimmed by 3 bases and J by 4 bases, leaving 6 bases between them. This chain's CDR3 is CASSLLVTGELFF. CDR3 coding DNA: TGTGCCAGCAGTTTGTTAGTCACCGGGGAGCTGTTTTTT.

This clonotype occurred a few times. This chain joins TRBV20-1 and TRBJ2-1, with D tentatively TRBD1 (6 bases). Germline V gene lookup returns CDR1 DFQATT and CDR2 SNEGSKA (reference sequence). V dropped 5 bases and J dropped 4 bases, with 18 bases sitting between them. The CDR3 covers 15 residues. CDR3 DNA sequence: TGCAGTGCTGACGCACAGGGAACCCTTTACAATGAGCAGTTCTTC. It yields the protein CSADAQGTLYNEQFF.

The J gene is TRBJ2-3, the V gene TRBV10-3, with D perhaps assigned TRBD1 or TRBD2 (5 bases each). Trimming pared 6 bases from V and 4 bases from J, leaving 5 bases between. The CDR3 runs 11 residues. In germline, CDR1 is ENHRY, CDR2 SYGVKD. CDR3 bases: TGTGCCATCAGGGGGGCAGATACGCAGTATTTT. Translated: CAIRGADTQYF.

This clonotype has just a few counts. The chain couples TRBV12-3 or TRBV12-4 to TRBJ2-1, with 7 bases lining up with TRBD2. The V and J ends lost 2 bases and 2 bases, in that order; junction bases with no gene match: 6. The CDR3 is made up of 16 amino acids. DNA of the CDR3: TGTGCCAGCAGTTTATTTGTGGGGGGGACCTACAATGAGCAGTTCTTC. It encodes CASSLFVGGTYNEQFF.

The chain's CDR3 is CASSVERTGGNTGELFF. As DNA, the CDR3 is TGTGCCAGCAGCGTAGAAAGAACAGGGGGTAACACCGGGGAGCTGTTTTTT. This sequence joins TRBV9 and TRBJ2-2, with 8 bases identical to TRBD1. CDR1 is SGDLS, CDR2 YYNGEE, per germline. J gave up 2 bases and V 0 bases, and 6 bases lay outside the gene matches. CDR3 length: 17 residues.

This clonotype was counted only a few times. The genes are TRBV4-1 and TRBJ1-5; D might be TRBD1 (5 bases). Looked up from germline, CDR1 is MGHRA and CDR2 is YSYEKL. V lost 1 base and J lost 5, with 9 bases in between. CDR3 length: 14 residues. CDR3 coding DNA: TGCGCCAGCAGCCAAGTTGTAGGGGATCAGCCCCAGCATTTT. Its translation is CASSQVVGDQPQHF.

This clonotype is judged medium-sized. This chain joins TRBV20-1 and TRBJ2-5, with D unclear. CDR1 and CDR2 (germline): DFQATT, SNEGSKA (reference sequence). The V and J ends lost 5 bases and 2 bases respectively, with 6 bases between them. This CDR3 comprises 11 residues. The CDR3 region has the DNA TGCAGTGCTGGGCGGCAAGAGACCCAGTACTTC. Its translation: CSAGRQETQYF.